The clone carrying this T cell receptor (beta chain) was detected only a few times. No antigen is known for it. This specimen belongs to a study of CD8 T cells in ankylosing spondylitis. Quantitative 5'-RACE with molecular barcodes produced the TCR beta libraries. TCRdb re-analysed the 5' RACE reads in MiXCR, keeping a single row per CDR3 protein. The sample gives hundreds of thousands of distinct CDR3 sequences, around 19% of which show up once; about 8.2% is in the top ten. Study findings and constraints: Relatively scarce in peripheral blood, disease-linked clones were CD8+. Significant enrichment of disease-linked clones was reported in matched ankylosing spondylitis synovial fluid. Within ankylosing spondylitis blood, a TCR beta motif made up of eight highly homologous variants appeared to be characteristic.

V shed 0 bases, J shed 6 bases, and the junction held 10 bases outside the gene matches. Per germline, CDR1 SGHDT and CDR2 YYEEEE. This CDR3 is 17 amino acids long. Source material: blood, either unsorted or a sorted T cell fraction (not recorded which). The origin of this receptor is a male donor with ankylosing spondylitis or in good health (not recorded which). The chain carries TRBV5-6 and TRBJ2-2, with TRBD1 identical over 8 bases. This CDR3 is CASSLGRSRGRAGELFF. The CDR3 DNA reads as TGTGCCAGCAGCTTGGGTAGGAGCAGGGGGCGCGCCGGGGAGCTGTTTTTT.